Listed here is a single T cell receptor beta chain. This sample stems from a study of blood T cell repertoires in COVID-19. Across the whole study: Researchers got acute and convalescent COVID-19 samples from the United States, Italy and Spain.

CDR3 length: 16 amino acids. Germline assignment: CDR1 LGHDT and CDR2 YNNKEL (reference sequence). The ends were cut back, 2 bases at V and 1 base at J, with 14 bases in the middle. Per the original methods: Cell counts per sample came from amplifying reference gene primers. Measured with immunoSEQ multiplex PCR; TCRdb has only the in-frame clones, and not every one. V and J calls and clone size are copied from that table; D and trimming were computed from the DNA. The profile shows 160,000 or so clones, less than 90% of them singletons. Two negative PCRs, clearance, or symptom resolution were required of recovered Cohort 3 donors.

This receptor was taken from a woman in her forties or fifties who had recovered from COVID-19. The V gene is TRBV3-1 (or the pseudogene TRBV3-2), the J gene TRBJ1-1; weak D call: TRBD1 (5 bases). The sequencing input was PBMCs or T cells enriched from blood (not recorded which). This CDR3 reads CASSQRGAGANTEAFF. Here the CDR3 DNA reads TGTGCCAGCAGCCAAAGGGGAGCGGGCGCGAACACTGAAGCTTTCTTT.